The next 25 T cell receptor beta chains were all read from a single sample in a study of shared T cell receptors in the human thymus. TCRdb's copy holds only in-frame clones and misses some; the assay was immunoSEQ multiplex PCR. The table shows 500,000 to 550,000 clones, with 78% occurring only once. These sequences were also reported in another study, on human thymus T cells.

Material for sequencing was thymocytes. The receptor set was obtained from a boy in the first two years of life with a congenital heart defect.

The chain couples TRBV14 to TRBJ1-2; possibly TRBD1 for D (5 bases). The germline V gene encodes CDR1 SGHDN and CDR2 FVKESK. This CDR3 comprises 18 residues. Trimming shortened V by 0 bases and J by 5 bases, and 22 bases separated the two germline ends. For the CDR3, the DNA is TGTGCCAGCAGCCAAGAGACCTTGGGGAGGTCCCGGGGGTATGGCTACACCTTC. Translated: CASSQETLGRSRGYGYTF.

The CDR3 region is CASSVGAGAGGPHEQYF. The CDR3 DNA follows: TGTGCCAGCAGTGTAGGGGCCGGAGCGGGAGGGCCCCACGAGCAGTACTTC. V usage is TRBV2 and J usage is TRBJ2-7; 10 bases map to TRBD2. CDR1 is SNHLY and CDR2 is FYNNEI in the germline V gene. V trimming: 4 bases; J trimming: 5 bases; junction bases outside the gene matches: 14. The CDR3 runs 17 residues.

The count of this clone is one. The genes are TRBV29-1 and TRBJ2-3; 14 bases match TRBD2. CDR1 and CDR2 (germline): SQVTM, ANQGSEA. The CDR3 runs to 19 residues. The trim removed 2 bases at V and 1 base at J, leaving 11 bases unmatched. The CDR3 sequence: CSVETQGTSGRLGTDTQYF. For the CDR3, the DNA is TGCAGCGTTGAAACACAGGGGACTAGCGGGAGATTGGGCACAGATACGCAGTATTTT.

The V call is TRBV29-1, the J call TRBJ2-5, with 9 bases aligning to TRBD2. The CDR3 has 15 amino acids. V shed 8 bases and J 2 bases; nucleotides not matched to a gene: 12. Germline assignment: CDR1 SQVTM and CDR2 ANQGSEA. CDR3 DNA sequence: TGCAGCCCACTCGGAGGACTAGCGTCTCAAGAGACCCAGTACTTC. Residues: CSPLGGLASQETQYF.

The chain couples TRBV21-1 to TRBJ1-4. TRBV21-1 is noted as a pseudogene. CDR3 length equals 12 residues. The CDR3 region has the DNA TGTGCCAGCAGCGGTCGCGGTGAAAAACTGTTTTTT. This sequence encodes CASSGRGEKLFF.

The chain couples TRBV2 to TRBJ1-2; the D gene is possibly TRBD1 (5 bases). Germline CDR1 reads SNHLY; CDR2 reads FYNNEI. Trimming pared 4 bases from V and 4 bases from J, leaving 13 bases between. This CDR3 has 14 amino acids. The CDR3 coding sequence is TGTGCCAGCAGTGCCCAGGGAAGGGGCTATGGCTACACCTTC. It codes for CASSAQGRGYGYTF.

This chain uses TRBV19 with TRBJ2-7; TRBD1 aligns across 7 bases. Per the germline V gene, CDR1 is LNHDA and CDR2 is SQIVND (reference sequence). Trimming took 4 bases from V and 0 from J; bases not matched to a gene: 6. The CDR3 has 15 amino acids. CDR3 sequence (DNA): TGTGCCAGTAGTAAGGGACAGCATAGCTCCTACGAGCAGTACTTC. Encoded protein: CASSKGQHSSYEQYF.

The V and J genes are TRBV11-3 and TRBJ2-7; 14 bases fit TRBD2. Unmatched junction bases numbered 11, after V lost 5 bases and J lost 2 bases. The CDR3 loop spans 18 amino acids. CDR1 and CDR2 from the germline V gene are SGHNT and YENEEA. The CDR3 DNA reads as TGTGCCAGCAGCCGACTAGCGGGAGGGCCCACCAATACCTACGAGCAGTACTTC. As protein: CASSRLAGGPTNTYEQYF.

This clone was seen a single time. In DNA, the CDR3 is TGTGCCAGCAGTGGAAAGGACAGGACAAATCAGCCCCAGCATTTT. The encoded protein is CASSGKDRTNQPQHF. The V and J genes are TRBV6-1 and TRBJ1-5; 7 nucleotides align to TRBD1. Losses at the gene ends were 4 bases for V and 4 bases for J; bases not matched to a gene: 7. CDR1 is MNHNS, CDR2 SASEGT, per germline. The CDR3 covers 15 residues.

Details on this clone: This likely comes from a read error, as the CDR3 has no conserved phenylalanine or tryptophan at its end. The DNA is left out, because the CDR3 cannot be placed on it with certainty; the CDR3 is given as TCRdb lists it. The chain combines TRBV11-2 with TRBJ1-2; TRBD1 is the table's D call, not checked against the DNA. The length of the CDR3 is 14 amino acids, counting both ends. Germline V lookup: CDR1 SGHAT, CDR2 FQNNGV. Here the CDR3 reads CASSLGDRDVGVFI.

The CDR3 reads CSVGGGRPNTGELFF. The CDR3 DNA follows: TGCAGCGTTGGGGGCGGGAGGCCCAACACCGGGGAGCTGTTTTTT. The chain combines TRBV29-1 with TRBJ2-2, with TRBD2 identical over 8 bases. V lost 4 bases to trimming and J lost 2 bases; unmatched junction nucleotides: 6. The germline V gene encodes CDR1 SQVTM and CDR2 ANQGSEA. This CDR3 has 15 amino acids.

The chain combines TRBV7-9 with TRBJ2-7; maybe TRBD2 (6 bases). The CDR3 sequence is 16 residues long. CDR1 and CDR2 (germline): SEHNR, FQNEAQ (reference sequence). V was clipped by 4 bases and J by 3 bases, with 19 bases between them. DNA of the CDR3: TGTGCCAGCAGCTCCGCCGGCAGATCGGGGGACTACGAGCAGTACTTC. It specifies CASSSAGRSGDYEQYF.

The chain joins TRBV14 to TRBJ2-7, with a weak D call TRBD1 (5 bases). Trimming removed 5 bases from V and 6 bases from J, with 8 bases in between. The germline gives CDR1 SGHDN, CDR2 FVKESK. The length of the CDR3 is 11 residues. The CDR3 reads CASSDTGEQYF. In DNA form, the CDR3 reads TGTGCCAGCAGCGACACAGGCGAGCAGTACTTC.

V is TRBV4-3 and J is TRBJ2-7, with 7 bases identical to TRBD1. Losses at the gene ends were 0 bases for V and 0 bases for J; bases not matched to a gene: 11. Germline assignment: CDR1 LGHNA and CDR2 YSLEER. The CDR3 is made up of 18 amino acids. CDR3 amino acids: CASSQDGPRTGPSYEQYF. The CDR3 coding sequence is TGCGCCAGCAGCCAAGATGGTCCAAGGACAGGACCCTCCTACGAGCAGTACTTC.

As DNA, the CDR3 is TGTGCCAGCAGCTTACTAGCGGGAGCTACCGGGGAGCTGTTTTTT. Translation: CASSLLAGATGELFF. The chain employs TRBV7-3 and TRBJ2-2, with 10 bases lining up with TRBD2. J gave up 5 bases and V 2 bases, and 2 bases lay outside the gene matches. This CDR3 comprises 15 residues. Germline CDR1 SGHTA, CDR2 FQGTGA. Together with reference TRBV7-3 and TRBJ2-2, the CDR3 gives the full variable domain: GAGVSQTPSNKVTEKGKYVELRCDPISGHTALYWYRQSLGQGPEFLIYFQGTGAADDSGLPNDRFFAVRPEGSVSTLKIQRTERGDSAVYLCASSLLAGATGELFFGEGSRLTVL.

This clone was picked up a small number of times. The gene calls are TRBV27 and TRBJ2-7, with 15 bases lining up with TRBD2. Trimming at V came to 8 bases and at J to 7 bases, leaving 18 bases not matched to a gene. This CDR3 has 18 residues. Germline CDR1 is MNHEY and CDR2 is SMNVEV (reference sequence). The CDR3 sequence: CASGRWTSGRARRREQYF. CDR3 nucleotide sequence: TGTGCCAGCGGGCGATGGACTAGCGGGAGGGCCAGAAGGAGGGAGCAGTACTTC.

This clone was picked up a small number of times. This rearrangement joins TRBV5-1 to TRBJ2-7, with 11 bases that match TRBD2. The V segment lost 2 bases and the J segment 2 bases; nucleotides outside the gene matches: 0. The V gene's germline CDR1 is SGHRS and CDR2 YFSETQ. The CDR3 extends over 14 amino acids. This chain's CDR3 is CASSFSGRAYEQYF. CDR3 coding DNA: TGCGCCAGCAGCTTTAGCGGGAGGGCCTACGAGCAGTACTTC.

The chain combines TRBV6-1 with TRBJ1-1, with D perhaps matching TRBD1 (5 bases). CDR1 and CDR2 from the germline V gene are MNHNS and SASEGT. The CDR3 sequence is 12 residues long. V was trimmed by 10 bases and J by 6 bases, leaving 15 bases between them. The DNA of the CDR3 is TGTGCCACCCTCAGGGTGGTCTCTGAAGCTTTCTTT. Protein product: CATLRVVSEAFF.

The V gene is TRBV7-6, the J gene TRBJ1-4; 9 positions agree with TRBD1. Germline loops: CDR1 SGHVS, CDR2 FNYEAQ. This CDR3 region has 15 residues. V shed 5 bases, J shed 6 bases, and the junction held 7 bases outside the gene matches. The CDR3 reads CASSLGQGRDEKLFF. The CDR3 nucleotides are TGTGCCAGCAGCCTGGGACAGGGACGGGATGAAAAACTGTTTTTT.

The V call is TRBV19, the J call TRBJ2-3; D may be TRBD1 (5 bases). Germline assignment: CDR1 LNHDA and CDR2 SQIVND (reference sequence). The CDR3 extends over 16 amino acids. Trimming stripped 3 bases from V and 1 base from J, with 14 bases between. CDR3 DNA: TGTGCCAGTAGTATTCTGACAGATAAACGCACAGATACGCAGTATTTT. It specifies CASSILTDKRTDTQYF.

The CDR3 DNA reads TGCGCCAGCAGTCAAGGTAGAGATACGCAGTATTTT. It specifies CASSQGRDTQYF. This chain uses TRBV23-1 with TRBJ2-3; D is uncertain. TRBV23-1 is identified as an open reading frame with a role that is uncertain. Trimming removed 2 bases at V and 5 bases at J, with 5 bases between. The CDR3 runs to 12 residues.

The chain couples TRBV5-1 to TRBJ2-2; TRBD1 agrees at 9 bases. The CDR3 is made up of 18 amino acids. V lost 6 bases to trimming and J lost 4 bases; unmatched junction nucleotides: 16. Germline-derived CDR1 and CDR2 are SGHRS and YFSETQ. The CDR3 DNA is TGCGCCAGCAACCCGACGCAACCGGGACAGGGTCCCACCGGGGAGCTGTTTTTT. It encodes CASNPTQPGQGPTGELFF.

This clone was observed once. The rearrangement uses TRBV5-6 and TRBJ2-3; 9 bases match TRBD2. The CDR3 totals 14 residues. Per the germline V gene, CDR1 is SGHDT and CDR2 is YYEEEE. V was pared by 4 bases and J by 6 bases, with 6 bases of the junction left unmatched. The DNA of the CDR3 is TGTGCCAGCAGCACGGGACTAGCTGCGGATACGCAGTATTTT. It encodes CASSTGLAADTQYF.

The chain has TRBV29-1 and TRBJ2-1; 7 bases fit TRBD2. The CDR3 totals 15 residues. Germline CDR1 and CDR2: SQVTM and ANQGSEA. The V gene end was trimmed by 1 base and the J gene end by 8 bases; junction bases not matched to a gene: 11. In DNA form, the CDR3 reads TGCAGCGTTGAAGGGGGGAGGGAGGGGACGGATGAGCAGTTCTTC. This translates into CSVEGGREGTDEQFF.

The chain recombines TRBV14 with TRBJ1-3; 9 positions agree with TRBD1. The CDR3 has 17 residues. After removal of 3 bases from V and 2 bases from J, the junction contained 8 bases not matched to a gene. Germline V CDR1 and CDR2: SGHDN, FVKESK. Here the CDR3 reads CASSHGDRADTGNTIYF. The CDR3 coding sequence is TGTGCCAGCAGCCATGGGGACAGGGCAGACACTGGAAACACCATATATTTT. The full variable domain, with the rest looked up from reference TRBV14 and TRBJ1-3, is EAGVTQFPSHSVIEKGQTVTLRCDPISGHDNLYWYRRVMGKEIKFLLHFVKESKQDESGMPNNRFLAERTGGTYSTLKVQPAELEDSGVYFCASSHGDRADTGNTIYFGEGSWLTVV.